This TCR beta chain was recovered during a study of T cell repertoires in cytomegalovirus infection. Study-level information: Selection of CMV epitopes for the study included recently identified HLA-C-restricted and well-studied HLA-B-restricted ones. Public TCR beta signatures provided an indication of both CMV infection and a matching HLA type. General study results and limits: Ex vivo responses were dominated by HLA-C-restricted CMV-specific TCR beta clonotypes.

Only a few counts were recorded for this clonotype. The antigen remains unidentified. Via MiXCR, TCRdb re-called the reads, giving one row per CDR3 protein. This sample has 40,000 to 60,000 distinct CDR3 sequences, with about a fifth found just once. Sequenced material: CD8+ T cells from cultured PBMCs, taken from culture after CMV antigen stimulation. This clonotype was sampled from a human donor in good health (CMV status not recorded). Some clones in this sample may be carry-over from other donors' samples.

This CDR3 is CASTSRFTGELFF. DNA for the CDR3: TGTGCCAGCACGAGTAGGTTCACCGGGGAGCTGTTTTTT. The rearrangement uses TRBV28 and TRBJ2-2, with D hard to call. Per germline, CDR1 MDHEN and CDR2 SYDVKM. V dropped 7 bases and J dropped 4 bases, with 10 bases sitting between them. CDR3 length: 13 amino acids.